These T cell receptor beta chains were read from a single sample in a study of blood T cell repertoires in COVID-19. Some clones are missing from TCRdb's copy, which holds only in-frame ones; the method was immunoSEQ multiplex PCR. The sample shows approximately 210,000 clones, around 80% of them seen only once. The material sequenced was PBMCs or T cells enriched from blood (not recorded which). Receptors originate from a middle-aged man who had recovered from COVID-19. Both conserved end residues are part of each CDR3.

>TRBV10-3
CAISGTSGHANEQFF
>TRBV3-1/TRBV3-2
CASRKDSSYEQYF
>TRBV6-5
CASSYSGGGADTQYF
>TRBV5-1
CASSLDISAYGYTF
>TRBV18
CASSPVRVTEAFF
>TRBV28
CASSRVAGEREQYF
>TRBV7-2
CASSLARGGYEQYF
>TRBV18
CASSPVSLEAGNTIYF
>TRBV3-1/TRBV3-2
CASSQGIQSSGNTIYF
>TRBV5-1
CASRRDSPNTEAFF
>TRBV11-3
CASSLGPTSGETQYF
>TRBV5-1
CASSLVLQGSGEKLFF
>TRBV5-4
CASSHPREADTQYF
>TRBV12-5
CASGLPSGVGTDTQYF
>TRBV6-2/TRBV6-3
CASSYTAGETQYF
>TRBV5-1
CASSFRFPGANVLTF
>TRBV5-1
CASRPAAGDNEQFF
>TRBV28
CASSLTLAGGSYEQYF
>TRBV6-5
CASRTGGSTDTQYF
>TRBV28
CASSLWDTAYNEQFF
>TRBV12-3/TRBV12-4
CASSQDRQETQYF
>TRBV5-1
CASSLGWGPYEQYF
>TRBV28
CASSQGGKGYTF
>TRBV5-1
CASSDRGGADTQYF
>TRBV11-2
CASSFLSNTEAFF
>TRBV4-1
CASSQDPHRGFGELFF
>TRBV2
CASSRNRGRTYGYTF
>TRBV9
CASSVRDRVDSEQFF
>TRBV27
CASSLLNTGGDGYTF
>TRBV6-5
CASRLRQGWGQPQHF
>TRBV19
CASRMQGARSYEQYF
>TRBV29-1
CSAQGNTGELFF
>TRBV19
CASSIDGGGGGSNQPQHF
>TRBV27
CASRPGQPNQPQHF
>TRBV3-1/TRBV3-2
CASSQDWEGLYGYTF
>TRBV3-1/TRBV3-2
CASSPQGLDYNEQFF
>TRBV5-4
CASSLMGGNQPQHF
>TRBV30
CAWTAGTSVTTGELFF
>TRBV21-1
CASSKKPRNQPQHF
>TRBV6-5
CARLGQGSTDTQYF
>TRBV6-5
CASSTQGFGEQYF
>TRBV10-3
CAIRGGDGQGANTEAFF
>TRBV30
CAWSLIYEQFF
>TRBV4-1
CASSHPTRGGPHQPQHF
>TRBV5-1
CASRKGVENTEAFF
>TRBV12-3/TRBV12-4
CASSFYTDTQYF